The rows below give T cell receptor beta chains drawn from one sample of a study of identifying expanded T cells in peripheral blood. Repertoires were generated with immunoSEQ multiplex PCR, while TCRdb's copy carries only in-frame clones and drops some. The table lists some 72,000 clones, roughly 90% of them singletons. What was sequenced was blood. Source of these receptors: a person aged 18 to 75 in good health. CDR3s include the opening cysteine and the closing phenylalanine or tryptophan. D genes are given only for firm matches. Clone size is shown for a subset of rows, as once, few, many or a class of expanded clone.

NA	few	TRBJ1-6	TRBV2	TGTGCCAACGCCGAGGGACCGTCTCATCCCCTCCACTTT	CANAEGPSHPLHF
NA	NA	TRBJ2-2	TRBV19	TGTGCCAGTAGTATAAGGATGTTCGGGGAGCTGTTTTTT	CASSIRMFGELFF
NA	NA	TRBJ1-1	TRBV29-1	TGCAGCGTTGGAAGCCGGAACACTGAAGCTTTCTTT	CSVGSRNTEAFF
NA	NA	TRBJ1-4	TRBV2	TGTGCCAGCAGTGAAAAGTTGGCTGTGGGAAAACTGTTTTTT	CASSEKLAVGKLFF
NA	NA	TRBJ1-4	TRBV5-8	TGTGCCAGCAGCCCCGGACGGACAGCAACTAATGAAAAACTGTTTTTT	CASSPGRTATNEKLFF
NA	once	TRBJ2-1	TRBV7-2	TGTGCCAGCAGCCCATCAGGGACTGCGTACAATGAGCAGTTCTTC	CASSPSGTAYNEQFF
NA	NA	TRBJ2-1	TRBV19	TGTGCCAGTAGTATAGGGTACCCCCTCAGGCTGGTCTTC	CASSIGYPLRLVF
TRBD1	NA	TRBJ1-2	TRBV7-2	TGTGCCAGCAGCTCGGGACAGGGCTATTTAGGCTACACCTTC	CASSSGQGYLGYTF
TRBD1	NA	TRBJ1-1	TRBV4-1	TGCGCCAGCAGCCAATACCAGGGGGGGAACACTGAAGCTTTCTTT	CASSQYQGGNTEAFF
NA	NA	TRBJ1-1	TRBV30	TGTGCTCGGAAGGAGGGGATGAACACTGAAGCTTTCTTT	CARKEGMNTEAFF
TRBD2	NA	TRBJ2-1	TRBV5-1	TGCGCCAGCAGCCCCGGGGGGAGCTCCTACAATGAGCAGTTCTTC	CASSPGGSSYNEQFF
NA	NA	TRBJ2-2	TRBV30	TGTGCCTGGAGTGTACTGAAGAAATACACCGGGGAGCTGTTTTTT	CAWSVLKKYTGELFF
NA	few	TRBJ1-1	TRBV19	TGTGCCAGTAAGAAATTGGAGACTGAAGCTTTCTTT	CASKKLETEAFF
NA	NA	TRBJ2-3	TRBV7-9	TGTGCCAGCAGCTTAGCGGTCTCCACAGATACGCAGTATTTT	CASSLAVSTDTQYF
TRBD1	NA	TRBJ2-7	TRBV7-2	TGTGCCAGCAGCACCCGACAGGGGGGAACCTACGAGCAGTACTTC	CASSTRQGGTYEQYF
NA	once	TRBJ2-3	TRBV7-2	TGTGCCAGCAGCTTAACACCGGCGGAGTTACCTAGGAATACGCAGTATTTT	CASSLTPAELPRNTQYF
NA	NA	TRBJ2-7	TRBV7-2	TGTGCCAGCAGCTTAGAGATGGAGAACGAGCAGTACTTC	CASSLEMENEQYF
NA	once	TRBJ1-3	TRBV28	TGTGCCAGCAGTTCCGCTACAGGGACCGGAAACACCATATATTTT	CASSSATGTGNTIYF
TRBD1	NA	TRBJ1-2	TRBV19	TGTGCCAGTAGTGTAACAGGGGCCTCGTCCTATGGCTACACCTTC	CASSVTGASSYGYTF
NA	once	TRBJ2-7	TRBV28	TGTGCCAGCAGGGTGTTACTCGGGAGCTACGAGCAGTACTTC	CASRVLLGSYEQYF
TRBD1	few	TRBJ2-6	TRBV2	TGTGCCAGCAGTGGAATCAGGGGGTCTGGGGCCAACGTCCTGACTTTC	CASSGIRGSGANVLTF
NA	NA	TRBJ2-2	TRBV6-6	TGTGCCAGCAGGAACAGTATATTCGGGGAGCTGTTTTTT	CASRNSIFGELFF
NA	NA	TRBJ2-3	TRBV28	TGTGCCAGCAGTTCCAGGAGGGGCAGCACAGATACGCAGTATTTT	CASSSRRGSTDTQYF
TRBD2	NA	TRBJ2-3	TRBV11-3	TGTGCCAGCAGCTTTGGGGGGGACACAGATACGCAGTATTTT	CASSFGGDTDTQYF
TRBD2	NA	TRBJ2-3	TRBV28	TGTGCCAGCAGTTCAGTCGGACTAGCGGGAGGGTTGGGAGATACGCAGTATTTT	CASSSVGLAGGLGDTQYF